The 6 T cell receptor beta chains below were found in one sample sequenced in a study of blood T cell repertoires in COVID-19. TCRdb's copy holds only in-frame clones and misses some; the assay was immunoSEQ multiplex PCR. Among just over 250,000 clones listed, 75% to 95% were seen once. Sequencing used peripheral blood. The source is a person between 18 and 30 years old with COVID-19, enrolled during active disease.

There are a few counts of this clone. The V gene is TRBV19, the J gene TRBJ2-7; D uncertain. The CDR3 totals 14 residues. V shed 3 bases and J shed 0 bases, with 9 bases lying between them. Germline-derived CDR1 and CDR2 are LNHDA and SQIVND (reference sequence). The CDR3 here is CASSIGGASYEQYF. In nucleotides, the CDR3 is TGTGCCAGTAGTATCGGCGGCGCCTCCTACGAGCAGTACTTC.

This rearrangement joins TRBV7-9 to TRBJ2-7; perhaps TRBD2 as D (6 bases). This CDR3 comprises 12 residues. Germline V gene sequence: CDR1 SEHNR, CDR2 FQNEAQ (reference sequence). V was clipped by 1 base and J by 6 bases, with 7 bases between them. The CDR3 coding sequence is TGTGCCAGCAGCTTAGGGGGACTCGAGCAGTACTTC. It yields the protein CASSLGGLEQYF.

The chain uses TRBV10-3 and TRBJ2-7; D possibly corresponds to TRBD1 (6 bases). Trimming cost V 3 bases and J 4 bases, with 7 bases left between them. CDR1 is ENHRY, CDR2 SYGVKD, per germline. The CDR3 is 12 residues long. The CDR3 loop is CAISEQGYEQYF. CDR3 DNA: TGTGCCATCAGTGAACAGGGTTACGAGCAGTACTTC.

This chain connects TRBV5-1 to TRBJ2-7, with 11 bases identical to TRBD2. The trim removed 0 bases at V and 5 bases at J, leaving 10 bases unmatched. The CDR3 totals 17 residues. Germline CDR1 SGHRS, CDR2 YFSETQ. The CDR3 DNA follows: TGCGCCAGCAGCTTGGCCAGGAGTAGCGGGAGGGCCGACGAGCAGTACTTC. Amino acid sequence: CASSLARSSGRADEQYF.

The chain joins TRBV3-1 (or the pseudogene TRBV3-2) to TRBJ2-7; D remains ambiguous. The V gene's germline CDR1 is LGHDT and CDR2 YNNKEL (reference sequence). This CDR3 spans 15 amino acids. Trimming shortened V by 6 bases and J by 5 bases, and 20 bases separated the two germline ends. CDR3 sequence reads: CASSDPGGLVHEQYF. The DNA of the CDR3 is TGTGCCAGCAGTGATCCTGGCGGCCTCGTTCACGAGCAGTACTTC.

This sequence joins TRBV18 and TRBJ1-1; no clear D gene. Looked up from germline, CDR1 is KGHSH and CDR2 is LQKENI. The CDR3 totals 15 residues. Deletions cut 3 bases from V and 1 base from J, with 12 bases between. CDR3 residues: CASSPRSQQNTEAFF. The DNA of the CDR3 is TGTGCCAGCTCACCGCGATCACAGCAGAACACTGAAGCTTTCTTT. Supplemented by reference TRBV18 and TRBJ1-1, the full variable domain reads NAGVMQNPRHLVRRRGQEARLRCSPMKGHSHVYWYRQLPEEGLKFMVYLQKENIIDESGMPKERFSAEFPKEGPSILRIQQVVRGDSAAYFCASSPRSQQNTEAFFGQGTRLTVV.